This TCR beta chain was identified in a study of neurological immune-mediated disorders. This clonotype was seen at least ten times. Antigen specificity is unknown. The cDNA was generated through 5'RACE incorporating 10-nucleotide random UMIs. One entry per CDR3 protein, called by TCRdb with MiXCR from the 5' RACE reads. The table shows roughly 62,000 distinct CDR3 sequences, with 2% to 3% occurring only once. Between the trimmed V and J ends, which lost 1 base and 9 bases, there was a span of 12 bases. This CDR3 comprises 14 residues. Germline CDR1 is SGHTA and CDR2 is FQGNSA. Study-wide results and limits: Among 34 multiple sclerosis patients, 18 had repertoires that phylogenetic grouping placed in one related-CDR3 cluster, a possible signature. The level of TCR clonal expansion was highest in patients with HTLV-1-associated myelopathy and lowest in multiple sclerosis, where it fell below the level seen in healthy controls.

The rearrangement links TRBV7-2 to TRBJ2-2; TRBD1 is a possible D gene (6 bases). Specimen: PBMCs. This receptor was obtained from a man in his fifties or sixties with multiple sclerosis. The CDR3 sequence: CASSLGTAVRELFF. In DNA, the CDR3 is TGTGCCAGCAGCTTAGGGACAGCCGTTAGGGAGCTGTTTTTT. Full variable domain (rest looked up from reference TRBV7-2 and TRBJ2-2): GAGVSQSPSNKVTEKGKDVELRCDPISGHTALYWYRQSLGQGLEFLIYFQGNSAPDKSGLPSDRFSAERTGGSVSTLTIQRTQQEDSAVYLCASSLGTAVRELFFGEGSRLTVL.